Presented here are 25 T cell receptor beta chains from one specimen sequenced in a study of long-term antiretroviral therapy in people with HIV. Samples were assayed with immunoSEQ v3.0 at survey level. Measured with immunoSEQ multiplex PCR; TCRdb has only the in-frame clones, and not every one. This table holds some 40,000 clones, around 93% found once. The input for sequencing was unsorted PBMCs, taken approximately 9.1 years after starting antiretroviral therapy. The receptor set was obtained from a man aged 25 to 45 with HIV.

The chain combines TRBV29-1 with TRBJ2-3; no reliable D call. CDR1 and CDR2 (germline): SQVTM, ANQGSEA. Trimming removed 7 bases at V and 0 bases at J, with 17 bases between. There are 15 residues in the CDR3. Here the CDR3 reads CSALSPQLSTDTQYF. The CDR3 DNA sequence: TGCAGCGCTCTTTCCCCACAACTTAGCACAGATACGCAGTATTTT.

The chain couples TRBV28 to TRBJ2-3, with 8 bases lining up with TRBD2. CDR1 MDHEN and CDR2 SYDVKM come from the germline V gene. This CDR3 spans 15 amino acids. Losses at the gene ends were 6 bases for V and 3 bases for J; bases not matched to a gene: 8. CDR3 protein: CASSSGGAATDTQYF. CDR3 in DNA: TGTGCCAGCAGCTCCGGGGGGGCAGCGACAGATACGCAGTATTTT. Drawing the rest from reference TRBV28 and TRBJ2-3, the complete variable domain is DVKVTQSSRYLVKRTGEKVFLECVQDMDHENMFWYRQDPGLGLRLIYFSYDVKMKEKGDIPEGYSVSREKKERFSLILESASTNQTSMYLCASSSGGAATDTQYFGPGTRLTVL.

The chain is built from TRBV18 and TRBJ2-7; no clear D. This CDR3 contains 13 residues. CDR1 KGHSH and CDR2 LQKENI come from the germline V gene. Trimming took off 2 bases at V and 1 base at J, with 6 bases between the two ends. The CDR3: CASSPAESYEQYV. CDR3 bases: TGTGCCAGCTCACCAGCGGAGTCCTACGAGCAGTACGTC.

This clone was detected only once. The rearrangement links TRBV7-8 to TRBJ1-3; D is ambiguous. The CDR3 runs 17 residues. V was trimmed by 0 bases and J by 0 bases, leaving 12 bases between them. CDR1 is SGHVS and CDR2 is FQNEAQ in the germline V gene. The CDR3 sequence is CASSLAPRQPSGNTIYF. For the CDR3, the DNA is TGTGCCAGCAGCTTAGCTCCACGACAACCCTCTGGAAACACCATATATTTT.

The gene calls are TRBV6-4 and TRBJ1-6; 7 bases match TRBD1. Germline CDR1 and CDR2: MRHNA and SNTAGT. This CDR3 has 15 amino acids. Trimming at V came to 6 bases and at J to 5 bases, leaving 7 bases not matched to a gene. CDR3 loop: CASRGDRDDNSPLHF. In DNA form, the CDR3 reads TGTGCCAGCAGAGGCGACAGGGACGATAATTCACCCCTCCACTTT.

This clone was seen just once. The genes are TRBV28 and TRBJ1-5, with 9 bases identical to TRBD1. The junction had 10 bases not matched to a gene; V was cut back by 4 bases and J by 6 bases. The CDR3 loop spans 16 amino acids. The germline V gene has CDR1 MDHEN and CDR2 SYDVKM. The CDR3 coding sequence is TGTGCCAGCAGTTACAGGGGGCTAGGGGCTGGTCAGCCCCAGCATTTT. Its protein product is CASSYRGLGAGQPQHF. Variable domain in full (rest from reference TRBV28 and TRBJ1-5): DVKVTQSSRYLVKRTGEKVFLECVQDMDHENMFWYRQDPGLGLRLIYFSYDVKMKEKGDIPEGYSVSREKKERFSLILESASTNQTSMYLCASSYRGLGAGQPQHFGDGTRLSIL.

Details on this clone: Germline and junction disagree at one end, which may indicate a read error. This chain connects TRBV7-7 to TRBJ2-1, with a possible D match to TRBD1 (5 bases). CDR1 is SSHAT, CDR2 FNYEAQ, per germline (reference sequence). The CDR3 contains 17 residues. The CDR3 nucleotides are TGTGCTAGCAGCTTAGTTCCGAGAGGACACGGTTTTGATGAGCAGTTCTTC. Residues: CASSLVPRGHGFDEQFF.

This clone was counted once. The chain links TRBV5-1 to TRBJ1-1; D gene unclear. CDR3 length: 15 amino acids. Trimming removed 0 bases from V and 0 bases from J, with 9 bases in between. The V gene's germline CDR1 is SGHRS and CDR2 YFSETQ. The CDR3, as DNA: TGCGCCAGCAGCTTGGCTCCCAGTATGAACACTGAAGCTTTCTTT. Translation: CASSLAPSMNTEAFF.

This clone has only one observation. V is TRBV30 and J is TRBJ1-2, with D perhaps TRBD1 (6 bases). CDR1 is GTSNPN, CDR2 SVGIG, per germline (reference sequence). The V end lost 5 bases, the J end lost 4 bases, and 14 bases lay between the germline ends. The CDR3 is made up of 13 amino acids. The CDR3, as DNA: TGTGCCTGGGACACCGGGACATCCTATGGCTACACCTTC. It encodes CAWDTGTSYGYTF.

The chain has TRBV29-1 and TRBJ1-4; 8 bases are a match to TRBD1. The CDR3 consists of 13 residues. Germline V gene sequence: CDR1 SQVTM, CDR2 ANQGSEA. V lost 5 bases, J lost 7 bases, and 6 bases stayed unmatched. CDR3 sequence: CSVSGGAGEKLFF. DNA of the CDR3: TGCAGCGTTTCAGGGGGCGCGGGTGAAAAACTGTTTTTT. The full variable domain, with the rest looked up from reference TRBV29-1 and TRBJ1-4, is SAVISQKPSRDICQRGTSLTIQCQVDSQVTMMFWYRQQPGQSLTLIATANQGSEATYESGFVIDKFPISRPNLTFSTLTVSNMSPEDSSIYLCSVSGGAGEKLFFGSGTQLSVL.

The CDR3 region has the DNA TGTGCCAGCAGCAAACAGGAACACTCACCCCTCCACTTT. Its translation is CASSKQEHSPLHF. The chain carries TRBV9 and TRBJ1-6, with D possibly TRBD1 on 5 matching bases. Germline assignment: CDR1 SGDLS and CDR2 YYNGEE. V dropped 4 bases and J dropped 10 bases, with 12 bases sitting between them. The CDR3 runs 13 residues.

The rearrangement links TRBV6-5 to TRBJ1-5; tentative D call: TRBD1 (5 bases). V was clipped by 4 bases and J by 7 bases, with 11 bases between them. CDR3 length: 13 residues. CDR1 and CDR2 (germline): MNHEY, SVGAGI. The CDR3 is CASSSQGKQPQHF. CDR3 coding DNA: TGTGCCAGCAGTTCCCAGGGAAAGCAGCCCCAGCATTTT.

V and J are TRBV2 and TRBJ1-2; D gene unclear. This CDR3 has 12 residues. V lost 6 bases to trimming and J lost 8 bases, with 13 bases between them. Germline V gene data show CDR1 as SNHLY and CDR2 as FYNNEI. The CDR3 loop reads CASRTRSGGYTF. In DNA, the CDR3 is TGTGCCAGCAGGACACGGTCGGGAGGCTACACCTTC.

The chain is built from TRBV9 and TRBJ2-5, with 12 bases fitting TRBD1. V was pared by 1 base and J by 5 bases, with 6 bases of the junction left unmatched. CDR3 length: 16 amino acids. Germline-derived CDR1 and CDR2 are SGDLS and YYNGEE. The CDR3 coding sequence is TGTGCCAGCAGCGTAAGGGACAGGGGGCCCCAGGAGACCCAGTACTTC. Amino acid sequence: CASSVRDRGPQETQYF.

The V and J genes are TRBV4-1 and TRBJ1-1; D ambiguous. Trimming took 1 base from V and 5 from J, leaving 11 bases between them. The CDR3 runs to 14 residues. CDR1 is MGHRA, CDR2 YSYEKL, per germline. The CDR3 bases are TGCGCCAGCAGCCAAGTCCGGGATTGGACTGAAGCTTTCTTT. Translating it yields CASSQVRDWTEAFF.

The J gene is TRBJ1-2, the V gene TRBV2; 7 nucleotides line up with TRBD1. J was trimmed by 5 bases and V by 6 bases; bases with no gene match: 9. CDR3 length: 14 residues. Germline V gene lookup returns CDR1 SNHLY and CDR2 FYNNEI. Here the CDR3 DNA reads TGTGCCAGCAGCGGGGACAGTTCTCCGTATGGCTACACCTTC. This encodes CASSGDSSPYGYTF.

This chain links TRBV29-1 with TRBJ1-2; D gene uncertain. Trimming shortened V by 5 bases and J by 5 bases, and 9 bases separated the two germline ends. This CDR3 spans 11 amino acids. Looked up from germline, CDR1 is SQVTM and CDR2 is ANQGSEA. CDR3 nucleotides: TGCAGCGTTACAGAACCATATGGCTACACCTTC. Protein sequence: CSVTEPYGYTF. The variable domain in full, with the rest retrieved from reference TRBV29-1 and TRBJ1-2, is SAVISQKPSRDICQRGTSLTIQCQVDSQVTMMFWYRQQPGQSLTLIATANQGSEATYESGFVIDKFPISRPNLTFSTLTVSNMSPEDSSIYLCSVTEPYGYTFGSGTRLTVV.

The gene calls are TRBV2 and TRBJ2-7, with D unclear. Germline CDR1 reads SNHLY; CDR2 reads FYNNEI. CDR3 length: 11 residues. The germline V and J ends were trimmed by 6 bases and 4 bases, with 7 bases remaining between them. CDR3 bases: TGTGCCAGCAGCGGCGAATACGAGCAGTACTTC. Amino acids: CASSGEYEQYF.

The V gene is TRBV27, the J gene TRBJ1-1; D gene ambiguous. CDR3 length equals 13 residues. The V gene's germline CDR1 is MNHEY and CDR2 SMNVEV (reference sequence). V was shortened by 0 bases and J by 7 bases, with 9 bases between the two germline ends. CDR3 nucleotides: TGTGCCAGCAGTTTATCCGGTTCCCTTGAAGCTTTCTTT. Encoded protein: CASSLSGSLEAFF.

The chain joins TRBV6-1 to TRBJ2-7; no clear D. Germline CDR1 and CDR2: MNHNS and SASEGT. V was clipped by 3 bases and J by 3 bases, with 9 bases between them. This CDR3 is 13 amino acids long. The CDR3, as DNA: TGTGCCAGCAGTGACAGAGGATACTACGAGCAGTACTTC. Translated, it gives CASSDRGYYEQYF.

CDR3 nucleotides: TGTGCCAGCAGGAAAATACAAGTTGAATACGAGCAGTACTTC. Amino acids: CASRKIQVEYEQYF. The chain has TRBV6-5 and TRBJ2-7, with D uncertain. Trimming shortened V by 6 bases and J by 4 bases, and 16 bases separated the two germline ends. This CDR3 spans 14 amino acids. Germline V gene lookup returns CDR1 MNHEY and CDR2 SVGAGI.

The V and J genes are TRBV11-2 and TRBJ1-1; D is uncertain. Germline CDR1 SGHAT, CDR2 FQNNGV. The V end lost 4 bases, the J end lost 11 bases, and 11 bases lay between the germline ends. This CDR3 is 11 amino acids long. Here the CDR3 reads CASSSPTGAFF. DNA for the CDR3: TGTGCCAGCAGCTCCCCGACCGGCGCTTTCTTT.

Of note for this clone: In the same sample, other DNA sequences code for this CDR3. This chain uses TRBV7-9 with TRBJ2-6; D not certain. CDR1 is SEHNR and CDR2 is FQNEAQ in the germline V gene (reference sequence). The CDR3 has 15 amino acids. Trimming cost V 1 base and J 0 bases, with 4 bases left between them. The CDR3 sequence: CASSLVSSGANVLTF. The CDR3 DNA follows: TGTGCCAGCAGCTTAGTTAGCTCTGGGGCCAACGTCCTGACTTTC.

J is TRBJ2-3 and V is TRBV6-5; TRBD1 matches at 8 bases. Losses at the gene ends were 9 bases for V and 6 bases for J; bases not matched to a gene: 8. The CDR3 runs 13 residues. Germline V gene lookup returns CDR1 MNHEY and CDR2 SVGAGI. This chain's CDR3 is CASQGAWGDTQYF. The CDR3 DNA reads TGTGCCAGTCAGGGGGCTTGGGGGGATACGCAGTATTTT.

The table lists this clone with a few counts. CDR3 sequence reads: CASSQDRGTGDEKLFF. CDR3 in DNA: TGTGCCAGCAGCCAAGATCGCGGGACAGGGGATGAAAAACTGTTTTTT. The gene calls are TRBV4-2 and TRBJ1-4; 10 positions match TRBD1. This CDR3 has 16 amino acids. The V and J ends lost 0 bases and 6 bases, in that order; junction bases with no gene match: 4. The germline V gene encodes CDR1 LGHNA and CDR2 YNFKEQ.